This T cell receptor delta chain was identified during a study of gamma-delta chains in newborns, infants, children. Across the whole study: Microbial exposure reportedly drives polyclonal innate γδ T cell expansion after birth.

TCRdb redid clone calling on the reads using CATT. This table has more than 3,500 delta-chain clones, over 2% appearing once. There are 17 residues in the CDR3. Germline values: CDR1 GEAIGNYY, CDR2 EKD. Worth noting for this clone: The TCRdb protein comes from a much larger clone and disagrees with this DNA's translation at residue 14, likely due to a read error; the protein given here is derived from the DNA.

This receptor was obtained from a child who was a newborn, infant or young child, either healthy, febrile or measles-vaccinated (not recorded which). The V and J genes are TRDV2 and TRDJ3; 13 bases are a match to TRDD3. Sequenced input: blood. The CDR3 here is CACHTGGYDWDTRRMFF. The CDR3 nucleotides are TGTGCCTGTCATACTGGGGGATACGACTGGGACACCCGACGGATGTTTTTC.